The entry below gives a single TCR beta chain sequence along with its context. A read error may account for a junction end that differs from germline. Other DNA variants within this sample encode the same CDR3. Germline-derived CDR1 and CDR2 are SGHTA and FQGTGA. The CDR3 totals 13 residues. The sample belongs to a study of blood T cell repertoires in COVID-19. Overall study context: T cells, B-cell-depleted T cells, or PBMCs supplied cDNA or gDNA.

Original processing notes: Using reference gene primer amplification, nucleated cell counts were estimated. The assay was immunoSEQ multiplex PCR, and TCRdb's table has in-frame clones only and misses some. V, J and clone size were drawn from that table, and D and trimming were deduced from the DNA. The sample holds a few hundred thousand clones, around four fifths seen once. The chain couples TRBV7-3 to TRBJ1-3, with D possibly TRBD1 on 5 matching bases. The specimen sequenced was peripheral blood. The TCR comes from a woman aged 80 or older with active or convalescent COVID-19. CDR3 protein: CASSPGFGNTIYF. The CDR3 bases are TGTGCTAGCAGCCCAGGGTTTGGAAACACCATATATTTT.